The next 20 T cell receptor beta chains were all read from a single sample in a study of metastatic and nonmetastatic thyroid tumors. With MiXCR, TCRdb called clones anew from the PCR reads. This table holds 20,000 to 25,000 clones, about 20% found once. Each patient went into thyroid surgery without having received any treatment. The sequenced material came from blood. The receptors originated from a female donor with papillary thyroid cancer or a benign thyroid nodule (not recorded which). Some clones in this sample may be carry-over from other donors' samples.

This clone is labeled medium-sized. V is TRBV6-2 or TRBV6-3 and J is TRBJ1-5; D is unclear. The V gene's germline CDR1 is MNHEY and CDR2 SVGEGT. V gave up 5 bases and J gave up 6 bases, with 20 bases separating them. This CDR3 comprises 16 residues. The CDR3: CASSGLGSGNGQPQHF. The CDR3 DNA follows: TGTGCCAGCAGTGGACTAGGCAGCGGGAATGGTCAGCCCCAGCATTTT.

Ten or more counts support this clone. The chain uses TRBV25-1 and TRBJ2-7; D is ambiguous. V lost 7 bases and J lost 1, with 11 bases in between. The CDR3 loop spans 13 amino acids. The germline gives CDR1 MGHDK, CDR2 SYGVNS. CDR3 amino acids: CASTTDGSYEQYF. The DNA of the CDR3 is TGTGCCAGCACGACGGACGGGTCCTACGAGCAGTACTTC.

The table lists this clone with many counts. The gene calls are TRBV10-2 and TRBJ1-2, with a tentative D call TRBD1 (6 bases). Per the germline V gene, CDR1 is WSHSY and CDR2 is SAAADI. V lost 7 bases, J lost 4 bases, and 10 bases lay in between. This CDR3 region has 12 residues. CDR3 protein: CASNKDSYGYTF. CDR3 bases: TGCGCCAGCAACAAGGACAGCTATGGCTACACCTTC.

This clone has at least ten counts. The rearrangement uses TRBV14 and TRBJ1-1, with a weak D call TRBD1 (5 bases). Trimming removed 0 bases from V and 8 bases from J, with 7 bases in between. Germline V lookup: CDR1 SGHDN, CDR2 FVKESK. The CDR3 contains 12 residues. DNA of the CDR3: TGTGCCAGCAGCCAAGACTGGACAGAAGCTTTCTTT. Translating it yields CASSQDWTEAFF.

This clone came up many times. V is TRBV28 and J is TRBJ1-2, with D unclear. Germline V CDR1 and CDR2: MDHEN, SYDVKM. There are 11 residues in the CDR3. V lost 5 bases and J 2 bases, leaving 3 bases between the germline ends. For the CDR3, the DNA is TGTGCCAGCAGTCCAAACTATGGCTACACCTTC. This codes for CASSPNYGYTF.

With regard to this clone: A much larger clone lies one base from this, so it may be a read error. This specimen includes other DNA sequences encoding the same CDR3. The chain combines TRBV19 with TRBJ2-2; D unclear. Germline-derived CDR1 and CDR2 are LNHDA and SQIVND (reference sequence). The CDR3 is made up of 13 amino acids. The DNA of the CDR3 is TGTGCCAGCACTTTCTTTAACACCGGTGAGCCGTTTTTT. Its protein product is CASTFFNTGEPFF.

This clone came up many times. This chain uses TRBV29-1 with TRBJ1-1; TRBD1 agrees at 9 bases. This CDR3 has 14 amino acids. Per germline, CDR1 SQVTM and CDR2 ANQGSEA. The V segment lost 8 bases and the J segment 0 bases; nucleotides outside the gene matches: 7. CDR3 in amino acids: CSSPGTGMNTEAFF. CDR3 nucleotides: TGCAGCAGCCCCGGGACAGGGATGAACACTGAAGCTTTCTTT.

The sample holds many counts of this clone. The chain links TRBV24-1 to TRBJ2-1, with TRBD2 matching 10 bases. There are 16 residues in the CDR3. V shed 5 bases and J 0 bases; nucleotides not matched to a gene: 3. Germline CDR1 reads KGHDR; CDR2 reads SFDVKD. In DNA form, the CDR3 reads TGTGCCACCAGTGCCCCTAGCGGGAGCTCCTACAATGAGCAGTTCTTC. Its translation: CATSAPSGSSYNEQFF.

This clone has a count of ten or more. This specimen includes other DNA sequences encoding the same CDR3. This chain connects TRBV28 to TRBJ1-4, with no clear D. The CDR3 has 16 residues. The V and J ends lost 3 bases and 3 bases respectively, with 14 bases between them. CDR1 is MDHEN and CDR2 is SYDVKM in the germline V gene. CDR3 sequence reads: CASSFYSPSSNEKLFF. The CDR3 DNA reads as TGTGCCAGCAGTTTTTATTCCCCCTCGTCTAATGAAAAACTGTTTTTT.

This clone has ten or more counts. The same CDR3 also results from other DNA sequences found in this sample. The CDR3 protein is CASSAPDGYTF. As DNA, the CDR3 is TGTGCCAGCAGCGCTCCCGATGGCTACACCTTC. J is TRBJ1-2 and V is TRBV9; D remains unclear. The CDR3 contains 11 residues. V shed 3 bases and J shed 6 bases, with 6 bases lying between them. Germline V lookup: CDR1 SGDLS, CDR2 YYNGEE.

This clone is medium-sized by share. The DNA for the CDR3 is TGTGCCAGCAGTCCCGAGGGGGCGCGGGCGGCGGAGCAGTACTTC. It yields the protein CASSPEGARAAEQYF. The chain combines TRBV2 with TRBJ2-7; TRBD1 aligns across 7 bases. Germline-derived CDR1 and CDR2 are SNHLY and FYNNEI. The CDR3 spans 15 residues. Losses at the gene ends were 5 bases for V and 7 bases for J; bases not matched to a gene: 14.

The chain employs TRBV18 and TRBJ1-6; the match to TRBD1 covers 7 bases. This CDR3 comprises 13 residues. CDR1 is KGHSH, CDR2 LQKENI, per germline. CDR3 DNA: TGTGACAGTTCATGGGACAGTGATTCACCCCTCCACTTT. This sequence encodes CDSSWDSDSPLHF.

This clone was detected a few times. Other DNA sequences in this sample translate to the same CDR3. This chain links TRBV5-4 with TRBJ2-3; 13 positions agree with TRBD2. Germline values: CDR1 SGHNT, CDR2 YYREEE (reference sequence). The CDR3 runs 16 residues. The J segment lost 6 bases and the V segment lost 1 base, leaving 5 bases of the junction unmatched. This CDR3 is CASSLKLAGGRDTQYF. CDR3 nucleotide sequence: TGTGCCAGCAGCTTGAAACTAGCGGGAGGGCGGGATACGCAGTATTTT.

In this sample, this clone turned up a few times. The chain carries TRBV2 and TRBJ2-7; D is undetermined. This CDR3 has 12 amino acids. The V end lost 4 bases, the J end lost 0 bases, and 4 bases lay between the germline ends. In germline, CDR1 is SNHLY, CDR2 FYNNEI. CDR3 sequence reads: CASSAASYEQYF. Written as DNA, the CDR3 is TGTGCCAGCAGTGCCGCCTCCTACGAGCAGTACTTC.

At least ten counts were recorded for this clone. In nucleotides, the CDR3 is TGTGCCTGGAAAGTGGCGGGCTCTGGAAACACCATATATTTT. It codes for CAWKVAGSGNTIYF. The chain links TRBV30 to TRBJ1-3; D is unresolved. There are 14 residues in the CDR3. The V gene lost 4 bases and the J gene lost 0 bases, with 10 bases spanning the gap. CDR1 is GTSNPN and CDR2 is SVGIG in the germline V gene (reference sequence).

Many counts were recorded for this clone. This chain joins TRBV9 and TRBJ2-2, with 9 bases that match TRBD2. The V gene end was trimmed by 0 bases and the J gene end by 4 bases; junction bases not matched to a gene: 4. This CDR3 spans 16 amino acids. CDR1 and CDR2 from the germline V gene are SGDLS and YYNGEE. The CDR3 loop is CASSVGAGGPTGELFF. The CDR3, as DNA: TGTGCCAGCAGCGTAGGGGCGGGGGGGCCCACCGGGGAGCTGTTTTTT. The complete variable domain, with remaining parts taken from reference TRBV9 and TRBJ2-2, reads DSGVTQTPKHLITATGQRVTLRCSPRSGDLSVYWYQQSLDQGLQFLIQYYNGEERAKGNILERFSAQQFPDLHSELNLSSLELGDSALYFCASSVGAGGPTGELFFGEGSRLTVL.

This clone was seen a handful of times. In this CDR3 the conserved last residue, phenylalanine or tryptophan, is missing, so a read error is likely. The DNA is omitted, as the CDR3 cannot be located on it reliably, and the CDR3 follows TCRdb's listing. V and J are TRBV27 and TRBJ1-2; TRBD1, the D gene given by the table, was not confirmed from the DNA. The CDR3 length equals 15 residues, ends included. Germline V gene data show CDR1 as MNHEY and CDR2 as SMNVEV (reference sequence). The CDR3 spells CASSTFGQGMFGYTL.

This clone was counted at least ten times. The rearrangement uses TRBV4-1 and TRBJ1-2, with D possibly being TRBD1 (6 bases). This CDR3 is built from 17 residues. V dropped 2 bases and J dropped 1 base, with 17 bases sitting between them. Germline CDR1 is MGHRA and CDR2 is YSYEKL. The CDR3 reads CASSQSLYRDLNYGYTF. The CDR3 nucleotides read TGCGCCAGCAGCCAATCACTTTACAGGGACCTTAACTATGGCTACACCTTC.

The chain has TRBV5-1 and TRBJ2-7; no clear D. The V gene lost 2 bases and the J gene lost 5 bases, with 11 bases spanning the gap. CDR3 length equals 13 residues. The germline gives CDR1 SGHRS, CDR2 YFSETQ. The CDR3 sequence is CASSFLFSDEQYF. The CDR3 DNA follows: TGCGCCAGCAGCTTTTTATTTTCTGACGAGCAGTACTTC.

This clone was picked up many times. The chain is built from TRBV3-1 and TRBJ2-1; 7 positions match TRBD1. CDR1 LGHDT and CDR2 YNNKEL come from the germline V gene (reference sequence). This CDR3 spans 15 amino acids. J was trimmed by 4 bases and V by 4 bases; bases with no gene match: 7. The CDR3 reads CASSPRDRPYNEQFF. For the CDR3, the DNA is TGTGCCAGCAGCCCCCGGGACAGACCATACAATGAGCAGTTCTTC.